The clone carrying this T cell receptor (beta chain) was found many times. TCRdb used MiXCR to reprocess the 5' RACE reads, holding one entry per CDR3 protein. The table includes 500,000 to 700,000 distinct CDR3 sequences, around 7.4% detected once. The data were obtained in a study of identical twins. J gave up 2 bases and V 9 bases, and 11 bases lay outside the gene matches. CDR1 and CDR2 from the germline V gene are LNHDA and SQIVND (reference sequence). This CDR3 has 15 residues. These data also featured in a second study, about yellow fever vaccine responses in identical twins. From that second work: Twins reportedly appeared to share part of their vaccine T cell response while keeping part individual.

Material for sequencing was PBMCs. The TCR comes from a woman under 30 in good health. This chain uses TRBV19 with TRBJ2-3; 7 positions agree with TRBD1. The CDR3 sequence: CASQRQGTNTDTQYF. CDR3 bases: TGTGCCAGCCAACGACAGGGAACTAACACAGATACGCAGTATTTT.